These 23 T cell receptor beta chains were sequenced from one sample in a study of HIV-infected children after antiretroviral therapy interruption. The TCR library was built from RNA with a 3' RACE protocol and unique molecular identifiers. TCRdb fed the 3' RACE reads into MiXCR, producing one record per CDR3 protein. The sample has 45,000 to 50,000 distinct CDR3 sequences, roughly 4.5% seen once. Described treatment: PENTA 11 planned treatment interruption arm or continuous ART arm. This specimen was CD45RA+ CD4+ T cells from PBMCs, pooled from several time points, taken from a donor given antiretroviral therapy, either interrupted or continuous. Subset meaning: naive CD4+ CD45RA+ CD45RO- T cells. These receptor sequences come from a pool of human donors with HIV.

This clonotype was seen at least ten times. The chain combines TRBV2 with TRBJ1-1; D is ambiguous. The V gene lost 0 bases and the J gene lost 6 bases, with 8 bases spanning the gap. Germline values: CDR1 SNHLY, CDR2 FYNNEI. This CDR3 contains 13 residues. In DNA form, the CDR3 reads TGTGCCAGCAGTGAAGCGGCGCTGGCTGAAGCTTTCTTT. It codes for CASSEAALAEAFF.

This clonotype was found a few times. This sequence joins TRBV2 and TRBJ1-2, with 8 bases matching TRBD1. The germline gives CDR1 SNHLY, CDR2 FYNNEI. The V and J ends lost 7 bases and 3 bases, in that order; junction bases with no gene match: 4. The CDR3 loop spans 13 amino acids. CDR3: CASKGGQDYGYTF. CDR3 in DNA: TGTGCCAGCAAGGGGGGACAGGACTATGGCTACACCTTC.

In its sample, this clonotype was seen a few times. The CDR3 DNA sequence: TGTGCCAGCAGTTTCGGAGGGGCTCACACTGAAGCTTTCTTT. It specifies CASSFGGAHTEAFF. V is TRBV28 and J is TRBJ1-1, with D perhaps TRBD1 (5 bases). Looked up from germline, CDR1 is MDHEN and CDR2 is SYDVKM. V was clipped by 3 bases and J by 3 bases, with 11 bases between them. The CDR3 spans 14 residues. Full variable domain (remainder filled in from reference TRBV28 and TRBJ1-1): DVKVTQSSRYLVKRTGEKVFLECVQDMDHENMFWYRQDPGLGLRLIYFSYDVKMKEKGDIPEGYSVSREKKERFSLILESASTNQTSMYLCASSFGGAHTEAFFGQGTRLTVV.

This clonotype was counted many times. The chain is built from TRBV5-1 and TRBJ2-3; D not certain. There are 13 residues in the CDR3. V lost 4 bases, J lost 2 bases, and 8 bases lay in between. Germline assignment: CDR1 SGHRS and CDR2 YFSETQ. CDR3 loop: CASSDGTTDTQYF. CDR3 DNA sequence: TGCGCCAGCAGCGACGGAACCACAGATACGCAGTATTTT.

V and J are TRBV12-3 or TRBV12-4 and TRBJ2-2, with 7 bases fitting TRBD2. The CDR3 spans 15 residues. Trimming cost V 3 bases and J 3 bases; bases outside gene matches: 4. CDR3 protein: CASSLTSLDTGELFF. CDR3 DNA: TGTGCCAGCAGTTTGACTAGCCTTGACACCGGGGAGCTGTTTTTT.

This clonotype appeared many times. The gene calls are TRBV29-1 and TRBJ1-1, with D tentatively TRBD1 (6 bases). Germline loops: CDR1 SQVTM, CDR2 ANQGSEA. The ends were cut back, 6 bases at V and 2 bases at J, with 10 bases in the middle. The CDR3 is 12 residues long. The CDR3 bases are TGCAGCGTACATGGGACAAACACTGAAGCTTTCTTT. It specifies CSVHGTNTEAFF.

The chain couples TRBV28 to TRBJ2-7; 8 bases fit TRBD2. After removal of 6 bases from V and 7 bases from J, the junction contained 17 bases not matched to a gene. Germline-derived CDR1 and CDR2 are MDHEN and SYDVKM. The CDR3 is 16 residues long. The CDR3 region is CASRLGAGGGPLEQYF. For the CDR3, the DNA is TGTGCCAGCAGATTGGGGGCGGGCGGGGGGCCCCTAGAGCAGTACTTC.

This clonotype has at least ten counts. The CDR3 DNA follows: TGTGCCAGCAGTTCCCGGGACAGGGTTCAGTTCTTC. The encoded protein is CASSSRDRVQFF. This chain connects TRBV6-5 to TRBJ2-1, with 9 nucleotides matching TRBD1. The V segment lost 4 bases and the J segment 13 bases; nucleotides outside the gene matches: 5. Germline V lookup: CDR1 MNHEY, CDR2 SVGAGI. The CDR3 contains 12 residues.

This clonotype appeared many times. DNA for the CDR3: TGTGCCAGCAGTCGCGGACAGGGGAGAGAATCATCCTATAATTCACCCCTCCACTTT. It specifies CASSRGQGRESSYNSPLHF. The rearrangement joins TRBV6-2 or TRBV6-3 to TRBJ1-6; TRBD1 agrees at 9 bases. Per the germline V gene, CDR1 is MNHEY and CDR2 is SVGEGT. The length of the CDR3 is 19 residues. V shed 5 bases and J 1 base; nucleotides not matched to a gene: 12.

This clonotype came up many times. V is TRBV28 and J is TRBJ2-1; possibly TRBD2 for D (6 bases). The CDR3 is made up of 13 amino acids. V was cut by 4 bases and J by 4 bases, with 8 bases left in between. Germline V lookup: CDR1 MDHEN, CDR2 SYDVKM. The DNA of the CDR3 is TGTGCCAGCAGTTCGGACTATTACAATGAGCAGTTCTTC. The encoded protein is CASSSDYYNEQFF.

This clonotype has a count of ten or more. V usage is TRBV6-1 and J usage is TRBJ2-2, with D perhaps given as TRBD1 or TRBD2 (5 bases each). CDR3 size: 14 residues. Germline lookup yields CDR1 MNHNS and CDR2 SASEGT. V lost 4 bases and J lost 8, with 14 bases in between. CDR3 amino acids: CASSAGPATGELFF. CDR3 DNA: TGTGCCAGCAGTGCGGGACCCGCGACGGGGGAGCTGTTTTTT.

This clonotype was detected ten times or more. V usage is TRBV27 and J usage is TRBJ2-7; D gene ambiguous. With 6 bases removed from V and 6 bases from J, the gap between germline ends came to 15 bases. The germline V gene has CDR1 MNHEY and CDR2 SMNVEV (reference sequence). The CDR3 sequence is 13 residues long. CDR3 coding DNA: TGTGCCAGCAGGGGATTTGGGTGGGTCGAGCAGTACTTC. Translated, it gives CASRGFGWVEQYF.

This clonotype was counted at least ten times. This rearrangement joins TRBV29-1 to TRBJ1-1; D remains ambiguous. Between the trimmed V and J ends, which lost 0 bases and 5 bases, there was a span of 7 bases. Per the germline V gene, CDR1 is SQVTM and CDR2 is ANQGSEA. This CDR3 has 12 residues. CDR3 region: CSVEEYGTEAFF. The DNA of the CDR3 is TGCAGCGTTGAAGAATACGGTACTGAAGCTTTCTTT.

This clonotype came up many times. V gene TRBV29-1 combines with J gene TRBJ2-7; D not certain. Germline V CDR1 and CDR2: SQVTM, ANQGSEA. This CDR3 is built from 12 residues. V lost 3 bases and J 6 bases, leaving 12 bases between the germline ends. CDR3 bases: TGCAGCGTTGAGAGGCCCCCGGGCGAGCAGTACTTC. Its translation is CSVERPPGEQYF.

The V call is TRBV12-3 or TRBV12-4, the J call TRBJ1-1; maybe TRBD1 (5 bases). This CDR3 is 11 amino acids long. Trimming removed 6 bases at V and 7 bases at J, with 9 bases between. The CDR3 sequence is CASSRDSEAFF. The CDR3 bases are TGTGCCAGCAGCCGAGACAGTGAAGCTTTCTTT.

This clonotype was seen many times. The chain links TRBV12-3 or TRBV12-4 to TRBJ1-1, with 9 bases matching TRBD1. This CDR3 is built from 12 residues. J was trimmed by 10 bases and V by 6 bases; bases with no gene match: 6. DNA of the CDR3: TGTGCCAGCAGGCCCCCGACAGGGGGAGCTTTCTTT. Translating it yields CASRPPTGGAFF.

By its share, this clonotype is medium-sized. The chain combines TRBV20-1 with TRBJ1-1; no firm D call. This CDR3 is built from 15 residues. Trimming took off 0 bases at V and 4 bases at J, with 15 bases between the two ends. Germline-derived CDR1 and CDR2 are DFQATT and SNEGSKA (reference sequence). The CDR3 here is CSAREPQTGGTEAFF. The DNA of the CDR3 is TGCAGTGCTAGAGAGCCCCAAACGGGAGGCACTGAAGCTTTCTTT.

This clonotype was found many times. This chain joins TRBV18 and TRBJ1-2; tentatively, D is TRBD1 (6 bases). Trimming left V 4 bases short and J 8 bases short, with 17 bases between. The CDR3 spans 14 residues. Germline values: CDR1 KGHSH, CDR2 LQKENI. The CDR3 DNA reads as TGTGCCAGCTCACTACAAGAACAGGGTCACGGCTACACCTTC. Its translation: CASSLQEQGHGYTF.

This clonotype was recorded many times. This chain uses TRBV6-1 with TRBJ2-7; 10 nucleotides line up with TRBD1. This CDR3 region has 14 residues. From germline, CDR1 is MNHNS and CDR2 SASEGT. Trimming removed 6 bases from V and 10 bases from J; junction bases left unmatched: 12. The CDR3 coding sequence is TGTGCCAGCAGATCCGGGACAGGGGTGGATAGTCAGTACTTC. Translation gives CASRSGTGVDSQYF.

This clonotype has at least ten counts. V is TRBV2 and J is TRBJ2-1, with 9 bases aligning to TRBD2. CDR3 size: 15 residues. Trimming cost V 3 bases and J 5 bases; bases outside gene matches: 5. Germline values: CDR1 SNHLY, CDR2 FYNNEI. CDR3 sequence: CASSEAPSGDNEQFF. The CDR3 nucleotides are TGTGCCAGCAGTGAGGCCCCTAGCGGGGACAATGAGCAGTTCTTC.

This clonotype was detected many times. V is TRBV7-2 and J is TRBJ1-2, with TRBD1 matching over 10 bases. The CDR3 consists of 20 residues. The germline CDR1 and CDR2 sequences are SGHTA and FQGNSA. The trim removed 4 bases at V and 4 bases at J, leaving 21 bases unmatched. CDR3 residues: CASSSYAPRTGGGLGYGYTF. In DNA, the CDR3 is TGTGCCAGCAGCTCTTATGCCCCAAGGACAGGGGGTGGGCTTGGCTATGGCTACACCTTC.

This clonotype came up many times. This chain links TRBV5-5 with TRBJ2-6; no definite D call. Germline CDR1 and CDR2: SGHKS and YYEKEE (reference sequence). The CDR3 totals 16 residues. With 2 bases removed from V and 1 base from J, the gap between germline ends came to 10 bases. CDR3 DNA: TGTGCCAGCAGCTTTGCGTTTGGGTCTGGGGCCAACGTCCTGACTTTC. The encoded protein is CASSFAFGSGANVLTF.

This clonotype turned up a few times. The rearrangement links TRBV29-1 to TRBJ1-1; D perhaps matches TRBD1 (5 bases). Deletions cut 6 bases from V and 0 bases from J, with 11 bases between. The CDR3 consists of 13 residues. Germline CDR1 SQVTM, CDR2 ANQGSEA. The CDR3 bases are TGCAGCGTCCAGGAGGACATGAACACTGAAGCTTTCTTT. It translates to CSVQEDMNTEAFF.